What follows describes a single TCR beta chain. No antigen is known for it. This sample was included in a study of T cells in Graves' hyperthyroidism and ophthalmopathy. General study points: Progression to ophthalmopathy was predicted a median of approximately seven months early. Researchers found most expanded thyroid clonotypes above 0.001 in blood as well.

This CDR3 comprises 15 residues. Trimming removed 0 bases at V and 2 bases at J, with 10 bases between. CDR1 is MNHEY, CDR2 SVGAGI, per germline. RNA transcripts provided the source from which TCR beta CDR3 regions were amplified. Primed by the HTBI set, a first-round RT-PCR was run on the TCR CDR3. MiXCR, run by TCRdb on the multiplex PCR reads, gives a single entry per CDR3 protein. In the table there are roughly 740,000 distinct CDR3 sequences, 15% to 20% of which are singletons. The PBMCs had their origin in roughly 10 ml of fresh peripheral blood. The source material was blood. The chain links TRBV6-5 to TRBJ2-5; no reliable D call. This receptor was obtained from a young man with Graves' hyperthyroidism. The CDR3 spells CASSYSVEQQETQYF. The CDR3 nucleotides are TGTGCCAGCAGTTACTCAGTAGAACAACAAGAGACCCAGTACTTC.